This T cell receptor beta chain stems from a study of blood T cell repertoires in COVID-19. At the level of the study: Acute-phase and convalescent COVID-19 samples originated in the United States, Italy and Spain. PBMCs, B-cell-depleted T cells, or T cells provided the cDNA or gDNA that made up the material.

The CDR3 is made up of 14 amino acids. Germline V lookup: CDR1 SGHAT, CDR2 FQNNGV. Deletions cut 8 bases from V and 0 bases from J, with 11 bases between. Here immunoSEQ multiplex PCR was the method, and the copy in TCRdb shows in-frame clones only, minus some. Of some 130,000 clones listed, roughly 85% were seen once; the top ten hold 9.5% to 13%. This clonotype was sampled from a man at least 80 years old with acute or convalescent COVID-19. The chain has TRBV11-2 and TRBJ2-1, with D perhaps TRBD2 (5 bases). Sequenced: peripheral blood. CDR3 sequence (DNA): TGTGCCAGCGGCGGCGGAGGCTCCTACAATGAGCAGTTCTTC. Translation gives CASGGGGSYNEQFF.